A selection of T cell receptor beta chains follows, all from one sample in a study of CD8+ T cells in alopecia areata. Assay used: immunoSEQ multiplex PCR; TCRdb lists only in-frame clones, some missing. The sample contains roughly 190,000 clones, 60% of which appear only once. The specimen was CD4+ T cells sorted from blood, collected at week 24, from a patient treated with tofacitinib. The receptors were sampled from a human donor with alopecia areata. Each CDR3 is given with its conserved first and last residue. D genes are given only for firm matches. Size is omitted from some rows. Given values are once, few, many or a class for expanded clones.

clone size: once; V gene: TRBV30; D gene: -; J gene: TRBJ1-2; CDR3 protein: CAWSRSGTAFNSHYGYTF; CDR3 DNA: TGTGCCTGGAGTAGATCCGGGACCGCGTTTAATTCACACTATGGCTACACCTTC
clone size: -; V gene: TRBV29-1; D gene: TRBD1; J gene: TRBJ1-1; CDR3 protein: CSTWTGRTEAFF; CDR3 DNA: TGCAGCACCTGGACAGGGAGGACTGAAGCTTTCTTT
clone size: -; V gene: TRBV6-1; D gene: TRBD1; J gene: TRBJ2-7; CDR3 protein: CASSEVGDSYEQYF; CDR3 DNA: TGTGCCAGCAGTGAAGTGGGGGACAGTTACGAGCAGTACTTC
clone size: -; V gene: TRBV29-1; D gene: TRBD1; J gene: TRBJ1-2; CDR3 protein: CSALPGQGLPGYTF; CDR3 DNA: TGCAGCGCTTTACCGGGACAGGGACTGCCTGGCTACACCTTC
clone size: once; V gene: TRBV2; D gene: TRBD2; J gene: TRBJ2-5; CDR3 protein: CASSEAPPGGGRVEETQYF; CDR3 DNA: TGTGCCAGCAGTGAAGCTCCACCCGGGGGGGGCAGGGTTGAGGAGACCCAGTACTTC
clone size: few; V gene: TRBV6-1; D gene: -; J gene: TRBJ2-7; CDR3 protein: CASSGGVRYEQYF; CDR3 DNA: TGTGCCAGCAGTGGGGGCGTCAGATACGAGCAGTACTTC
clone size: few; V gene: TRBV4-3; D gene: TRBD2; J gene: TRBJ2-5; CDR3 protein: CASSQVSGGAGTQYF; CDR3 DNA: TGCGCCAGCAGCCAAGTCAGCGGGGGGGCCGGGACCCAGTACTTC
clone size: many; V gene: TRBV6-1; D gene: -; J gene: TRBJ2-7; CDR3 protein: CASSDWLTGTTYEQYF; CDR3 DNA: TGTGCCAGCAGTGACTGGTTAACCGGGACAACCTACGAGCAGTACTTC
clone size: few; V gene: TRBV29-1; D gene: -; J gene: TRBJ2-3; CDR3 protein: CSYGGAAGDTQYF; CDR3 DNA: TGCAGCTACGGGGGCGCCGCGGGAGATACGCAGTATTTT
clone size: few; V gene: TRBV7-8; D gene: -; J gene: TRBJ1-4; CDR3 protein: CASSYASGRKEKLFF; CDR3 DNA: TGTGCCAGCAGCTACGCGTCAGGGAGGAAAGAAAAACTGTTTTTT
clone size: once; V gene: TRBV14; D gene: -; J gene: TRBJ2-3; CDR3 protein: CASSLRTHTDTQYF; CDR3 DNA: TGTGCCAGCAGCCTGAGGACACATACAGATACGCAGTATTTT
clone size: few; V gene: TRBV29-1; D gene: TRBD1; J gene: TRBJ1-4; CDR3 protein: CSGVAGGLNEKLFF; CDR3 DNA: TGCAGCGGAGTAGCAGGGGGCTTAAATGAAAAACTGTTTTTT
clone size: few; V gene: TRBV2; D gene: TRBD1; J gene: TRBJ1-3; CDR3 protein: CASSPTGPQSVYF; CDR3 DNA: TGTGCCAGTTCACCGACAGGGCCTCAATCCGTATATTTT
clone size: -; V gene: TRBV18; D gene: TRBD1; J gene: TRBJ2-7; CDR3 protein: CASSPLTGKGSYEQYF; CDR3 DNA: TGTGCCAGCTCACCCTTGACAGGGAAGGGCTCCTACGAGCAGTACTTC
clone size: -; V gene: TRBV6-5; D gene: -; J gene: TRBJ2-5; CDR3 protein: CASSYGQEDTQETQYF; CDR3 DNA: TGTGCCAGCAGTTACGGGCAGGAAGACACCCAAGAGACCCAGTACTTC
clone size: few; V gene: TRBV7-8; D gene: TRBD1; J gene: TRBJ2-3; CDR3 protein: CASSLGDRGLTDTQYF; CDR3 DNA: TGTGCCAGCAGCTTAGGGGACAGGGGGCTTACAGATACGCAGTATTTT
clone size: -; V gene: TRBV5-1; D gene: -; J gene: TRBJ2-7; CDR3 protein: CASSLDLASYEQYF; CDR3 DNA: TGCGCCAGCAGCTTGGATCTAGCGAGCTACGAGCAGTACTTC
clone size: -; V gene: TRBV30; D gene: TRBD1; J gene: TRBJ1-2; CDR3 protein: CAWSPPGQGSGYTF; CDR3 DNA: TGTGCCTGGAGTCCTCCGGGACAGGGTAGCGGCTACACCTTC
clone size: -; V gene: TRBV6-5; D gene: -; J gene: TRBJ1-4; CDR3 protein: CASRDWREKLFF; CDR3 DNA: TGTGCCAGCAGAGACTGGCGGGAAAAACTGTTTTTT
clone size: -; V gene: TRBV7-2; D gene: -; J gene: TRBJ2-3; CDR3 protein: CASSRQATDTQYF; CDR3 DNA: TGTGCCAGCAGTCGACAGGCTACAGATACGCAGTATTTT
clone size: -; V gene: TRBV29-1; D gene: -; J gene: TRBJ1-1; CDR3 protein: CSVERGAGRQLEAFF; CDR3 DNA: TGCAGCGTTGAGAGGGGAGCCGGACGCCAGCTTGAAGCTTTCTTT
clone size: -; V gene: TRBV4-2; D gene: TRBD1; J gene: TRBJ2-5; CDR3 protein: CASSQGDRGLGETQYF; CDR3 DNA: TGTGCCAGCAGCCAAGGGGACAGGGGGCTAGGGGAGACCCAGTACTTC
clone size: -; V gene: TRBV27; D gene: -; J gene: TRBJ1-5; CDR3 protein: CASSYSRDYQPQHF; CDR3 DNA: TGTGCCAGCAGTTACAGCAGGGATTATCAGCCCCAGCATTTT
clone size: -; V gene: TRBV7-2; D gene: -; J gene: TRBJ1-2; CDR3 protein: CASSLGTASHGYTF; CDR3 DNA: TGTGCCAGCAGCTTAGGTACAGCCAGCCATGGCTACACCTTC
clone size: -; V gene: TRBV13; D gene: -; J gene: TRBJ1-1; CDR3 protein: CASSFLGFGAFF; CDR3 DNA: TGTGCCAGCAGCTTTTTAGGATTTGGGGCTTTCTTT
clone size: few; V gene: TRBV5-1; D gene: TRBD2; J gene: TRBJ2-1; CDR3 protein: CASSLATASGEEQFF; CDR3 DNA: TGCGCCAGCAGCTTGGCTACGGCTAGCGGGGAGGAGCAGTTCTTC
clone size: once; V gene: TRBV25-1; D gene: TRBD1; J gene: TRBJ1-2; CDR3 protein: CASSEYPDRGSGYTF; CDR3 DNA: TGTGCCAGCAGTGAATATCCCGACAGGGGCTCTGGCTACACCTTC
clone size: once; V gene: TRBV6-5; D gene: -; J gene: TRBJ1-1; CDR3 protein: CASSYRGQIPEAFF; CDR3 DNA: TGTGCCAGCAGTTACCGCGGACAGATCCCTGAAGCTTTCTTT
clone size: -; V gene: TRBV5-1; D gene: -; J gene: TRBJ1-1; CDR3 protein: CASSLGRSTLEAFF; CDR3 DNA: TGCGCCAGCAGCTTGGGCAGGAGCACACTGGAAGCTTTCTTT
clone size: -; V gene: TRBV29-1; D gene: -; J gene: TRBJ2-4; CDR3 protein: CSVEQKLAKNIQYF; CDR3 DNA: TGCAGCGTTGAACAAAAACTAGCCAAAAACATTCAGTACTTC
clone size: -; V gene: TRBV2; D gene: -; J gene: TRBJ1-5; CDR3 protein: CASSHDGNQPQHF; CDR3 DNA: TGTGCCAGCAGTCACGACGGGAATCAGCCCCAGCATTTT
clone size: -; V gene: TRBV25-1; D gene: -; J gene: TRBJ1-2; CDR3 protein: CASSVQGGYGYTF; CDR3 DNA: TGTGCCAGCAGTGTACAGGGAGGTTATGGCTACACCTTC
clone size: few; V gene: TRBV19; D gene: -; J gene: TRBJ2-3; CDR3 protein: CASSSGSRTSTDTQYF; CDR3 DNA: TGTGCCAGTAGCTCCGGGAGTAGAACTAGCACAGATACGCAGTATTTT
clone size: -; V gene: TRBV6-5; D gene: -; J gene: TRBJ2-5; CDR3 protein: CASSYGDGGLQETQYF; CDR3 DNA: TGTGCCAGCAGTTACGGTGACGGGGGGCTCCAAGAGACCCAGTACTTC
clone size: once; V gene: TRBV5-1; D gene: TRBD1; J gene: TRBJ1-1; CDR3 protein: CASRWGQPNTEAFF; CDR3 DNA: TGCGCCAGCAGATGGGGACAGCCAAACACTGAAGCTTTCTTT
clone size: -; V gene: TRBV10-1; D gene: -; J gene: TRBJ2-3; CDR3 protein: CARPLDTQYF; CDR3 DNA: TGCGCCAGGCCCCTAGATACGCAGTATTTT
clone size: once; V gene: TRBV6-1; D gene: -; J gene: TRBJ1-2; CDR3 protein: CASRRGDYGYTF; CDR3 DNA: TGTGCCAGCAGACGAGGGGACTATGGCTACACCTTC
clone size: -; V gene: TRBV20-1; D gene: -; J gene: TRBJ1-2; CDR3 protein: CSANRAGYTF; CDR3 DNA: TGCAGTGCAAACAGGGCTGGCTACACCTTC
clone size: -; V gene: TRBV29-1; D gene: -; J gene: TRBJ2-5; CDR3 protein: CSVHSTQETQYF; CDR3 DNA: TGCAGCGTTCATAGTACCCAAGAGACCCAGTACTTC
clone size: -; V gene: TRBV29-1; D gene: TRBD1; J gene: TRBJ2-2; CDR3 protein: CSVRQGSYTGELFF; CDR3 DNA: TGCAGCGTTAGACAGGGGTCGTACACCGGGGAGCTGTTTTTT
clone size: few; V gene: TRBV2; D gene: -; J gene: TRBJ2-1; CDR3 protein: CATRLVNEQFF; CDR3 DNA: TGTGCCACCCGACTAGTCAATGAGCAGTTCTTC
clone size: few; V gene: TRBV19; D gene: TRBD1; J gene: TRBJ1-1; CDR3 protein: CASSITDRAEAFF; CDR3 DNA: TGTGCCAGTAGTATTACAGACAGGGCTGAAGCTTTCTTT
clone size: few; V gene: TRBV5-4; D gene: -; J gene: TRBJ2-7; CDR3 protein: CASSRDDYEQYF; CDR3 DNA: TGTGCCAGCAGCCGGGACGACTACGAGCAGTACTTC
clone size: -; V gene: TRBV5-1; D gene: TRBD1; J gene: TRBJ1-2; CDR3 protein: CASSLEGTGEIAGYTF; CDR3 DNA: TGCGCCAGCAGCTTGGAAGGGACAGGGGAGATTGCTGGCTACACCTTC
clone size: few; V gene: TRBV5-1; D gene: -; J gene: TRBJ1-2; CDR3 protein: CASSPFDYGYTF; CDR3 DNA: TGCGCCAGCAGCCCTTTTGACTATGGCTACACCTTC